The TCR beta chain under discussion was sequenced for a study of radiotherapy plus CTLA-4 blockade in lung cancer (dated by TCRdb to the late 2010s). Context from the whole study: Among enrolled patients, approximately 18% had an objective response and 25% to 40% reached disease control.

From cysteine to phenylalanine, the CDR3 is 20 amino acids long. CDR3 DNA is the only sequence kept; it has 60 bases, read in frame from the first base. Sequences MDHEN (CDR1) and SYDVKM (CDR2) are obtained from the germline V gene. A word on this clone: Its binding antigen is unknown. One junction end disagrees with the germline gene, perhaps due to a read error.

The study tested focal radiation therapy combined with CTLA-4 blockade (ipilimumab) in patients with chemo-refractory metastatic non-small-cell lung cancer. Results the study describes overall, beyond this receptor: The strongest predictors of response were reported to be early dynamic shifts in blood T cell clones along with a rise in serum interferon-beta following radiation. After treatment with radiotherapy and ipilimumab, TCR clones that came from tumors expanded in the peripheral blood.

Library preparation was by the immunoSEQ multiplex PCR assay. TCRdb carries this immuneACCESS record with in-frame sequences only. Its versions omit some clonotypes, under half of them owing to an unresolved V gene in the studies checked, with the rest unexplained. The table for this sample lists about 19,000 clones; about 83% of them were counted only once. Together, the top ten hold 20% to 30% of the sample. The receptor chain draws on TRBV28 and TRBJ2-7, and 10 junction bases match TRBD1. The clonotype originates from a human donor with non-small cell lung cancer whose response to radiotherapy plus ipilimumab could not be evaluated. The sample consisted of peripheral blood, taken from a patient treated with radiotherapy plus ipilimumab. The nucleotides are TGTGCCATCAGTTTCTGGGGTCGCCCCCCTCGACAGGGGGCTTCCTACGAGCAGTACTTC. It is translated as CAISFWGRPPRQGASYEQYF.